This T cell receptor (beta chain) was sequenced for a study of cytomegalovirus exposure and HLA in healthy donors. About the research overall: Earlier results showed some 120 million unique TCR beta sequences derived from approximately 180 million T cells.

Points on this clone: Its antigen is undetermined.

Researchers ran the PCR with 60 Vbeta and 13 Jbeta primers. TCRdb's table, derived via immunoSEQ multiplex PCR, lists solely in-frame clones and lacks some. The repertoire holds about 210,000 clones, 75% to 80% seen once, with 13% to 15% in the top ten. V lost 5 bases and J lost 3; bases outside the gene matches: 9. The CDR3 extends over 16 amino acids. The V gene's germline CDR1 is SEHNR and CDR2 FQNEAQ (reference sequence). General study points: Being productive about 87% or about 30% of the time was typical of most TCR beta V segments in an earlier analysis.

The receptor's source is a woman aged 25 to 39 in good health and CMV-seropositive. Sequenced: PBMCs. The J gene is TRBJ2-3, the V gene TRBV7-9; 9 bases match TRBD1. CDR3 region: CASSPFTGGATDTQYF. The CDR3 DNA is TGTGCCAGCAGCCCATTTACAGGGGGCGCAACAGATACGCAGTATTTT.